These 9 T cell receptor beta chains were sequenced from one sample in a study of T cell repertoires in ileal Crohn's disease. Assay: immunoSEQ multiplex PCR; the TCRdb copy retains only in-frame clones and omits some. The sample has more than 9,500 clones; around 78% are singletons. The sample was ileal tissue. The receptors originated from an adult with Crohn's disease.

This chain links TRBV4-1 with TRBJ2-1, with 9 bases identical to TRBD1. The CDR3 consists of 16 residues. Germline assignment: CDR1 MGHRA and CDR2 YSYEKL. J gave up 3 bases and V 0 bases, and 3 bases lay outside the gene matches. CDR3 loop: CASSQDRTGVYNEQFF. The CDR3, as DNA: TGCGCCAGCAGCCAAGATCGGACAGGGGTCTACAATGAGCAGTTCTTC.

The V gene is TRBV5-4, the J gene TRBJ2-7; tentative D call: TRBD2 (6 bases). The germline V and J ends were trimmed by 0 bases and 5 bases, with 15 bases remaining between them. There are 15 residues in the CDR3. The V gene's germline CDR1 is SGHNT and CDR2 YYREEE (reference sequence). The CDR3 DNA follows: TGTGCCAGCAGCTTGGCTCTAGCGTCCACTGACGAGCAGTACTTC. This sequence encodes CASSLALASTDEQYF.

J is TRBJ2-5 and V is TRBV27, with unresolved D. The ends were cut back, 3 bases at V and 0 bases at J, with 11 bases in the middle. CDR3 length: 15 amino acids. In germline, CDR1 is MNHEY, CDR2 SMNVEV (reference sequence). As DNA, the CDR3 is TGTGCCAGCAGTTTTCAGCGATCGTACCAAGAGACCCAGTACTTC. This codes for CASSFQRSYQETQYF.

The rearrangement links TRBV19 to TRBJ2-7, with a tentative D call TRBD1 (6 bases). The CDR3 extends over 14 amino acids. V was pared by 3 bases and J by 3 bases, with 12 bases between. CDR1 LNHDA and CDR2 SQIVND come from the germline V gene (reference sequence). CDR3 in amino acids: CASSIGGRGYEQYF. The CDR3 nucleotides are TGTGCCAGTAGTATTGGGGGCAGGGGCTACGAGCAGTACTTC.

This clone was seen only once. This chain connects TRBV9 to TRBJ2-1; D unresolved. The V end lost 0 bases, the J end lost 0 bases, and 7 bases lay between the germline ends. Per the germline V gene, CDR1 is SGDLS and CDR2 is YYNGEE. The CDR3 is 15 amino acids. CDR3: CASSVEASSYNEQFF. DNA for the CDR3: TGTGCCAGCAGCGTAGAAGCTAGCTCCTACAATGAGCAGTTCTTC.

The chain uses TRBV5-6 and TRBJ2-5; tentative D call: TRBD2 (7 bases). The J call may be mistaken, given a closer DNA end match to TRBJ2-7. CDR1 and CDR2 from the germline V gene are SGHDT and YYEEEE. The length of the CDR3 is 14 residues. CDR3 protein: CASSLGGAGNEQYF. CDR3 DNA sequence: TGTGCCAGCAGCTTAGGGGGGGCAGGGAACGAGCAGTACTTC.

This chain links TRBV18 with TRBJ1-2; D is ambiguous. The length of the CDR3 is 14 residues. Deletions cut 6 bases from V and 4 bases from J, with 15 bases between. Per the germline V gene, CDR1 is KGHSH and CDR2 is LQKENI. This CDR3 reads CASSPTMETYGYTF. In nucleotides, the CDR3 is TGTGCCAGCTCTCCCACGATGGAGACCTATGGCTACACCTTC.

This rearrangement joins TRBV5-1 to TRBJ2-2; 9 positions agree with TRBD1. The CDR3 spans 15 residues. In germline, CDR1 is SGHRS, CDR2 YFSETQ. Trimming took 4 bases from V and 8 from J; bases not matched to a gene: 9. CDR3 protein: CASSQRTGAVGELFF. The CDR3 coding sequence is TGCGCCAGCAGCCAAAGGACAGGGGCGGTTGGGGAGCTGTTTTTT.

J is TRBJ1-5 and V is TRBV27; D may be TRBD1 (5 bases). Trimming removed 5 bases from V and 0 bases from J, with 17 bases in between. The germline CDR1 and CDR2 sequences are MNHEY and SMNVEV (reference sequence). This CDR3 region has 17 residues. CDR3 sequence (DNA): TGTGCCAGCAGTCCCCCCCCCAGGGCAAATAGCAATCAGCCCCAGCATTTT. Protein product: CASSPPPRANSNQPQHF.